These 10 T cell receptor beta chains were sequenced from one sample in a study of blood T cell repertoires in COVID-19. Using immunoSEQ multiplex PCR, the repertoire was profiled, and TCRdb retains in-frame clones only, with some absent. The sample holds 200,000 to 250,000 clones; roughly 91% are singletons and the top ten take less than 8%. Input material: PBMCs or T cells enriched from blood (not recorded which). The source of these receptors is a man younger than 45 in a cohort exposed to, infected with or recovered from COVID-19 (not recorded which).

This sequence joins TRBV6-5 and TRBJ1-2, with a possible D match to TRBD1 (6 bases). This CDR3 region has 12 residues. In germline, CDR1 is MNHEY, CDR2 SVGAGI. The V and J ends lost 5 bases and 7 bases respectively, with 11 bases between them. CDR3 sequence (DNA): TGTGCCAGCAGTCCTACAGGGAGTGGCTACACCTTC. Translating it yields CASSPTGSGYTF.

The rearrangement links TRBV11-3 to TRBJ1-1; 11 bases agree with TRBD1. There are 15 residues in the CDR3. V was pared by 5 bases and J by 3 bases, with 5 bases of the junction left unmatched. Germline V gene lookup returns CDR1 SGHNT and CDR2 YENEEA. This CDR3 is CASSGGTGGDTEAFF. As DNA, the CDR3 is TGTGCCAGCAGCGGGGGGACAGGGGGTGACACTGAAGCTTTCTTT.

The chain joins TRBV7-9 to TRBJ1-1; 9 nucleotides match TRBD1. The ends lost 6 bases at V and 7 bases at J; junction bases unmatched: 3. This CDR3 region has 12 residues. Germline values: CDR1 SEHNR, CDR2 FQNEAQ (reference sequence). The chain's CDR3 is CASRQGAYEAFF. The DNA for the CDR3 is TGTGCCAGCAGACAGGGGGCTTATGAAGCTTTCTTT.

This chain links TRBV29-1 with TRBJ1-1; 11 positions agree with TRBD1. The CDR3 contains 13 residues. V shed 7 bases, J shed 3 bases, and the junction held 4 bases outside the gene matches. Germline loops: CDR1 SQVTM, CDR2 ANQGSEA. The CDR3 here is CSGDRGTDTEAFF. The CDR3 nucleotides are TGCAGCGGGGACAGGGGGACGGACACTGAAGCTTTCTTT.

About this clone: Mismatch with germline at one junction end may stem from a read error. This chain links TRBV6-1 with TRBJ2-5; TRBD1 agrees at 8 bases. The V gene's germline CDR1 is MNHNS and CDR2 SASEGT. The CDR3 spans 18 residues. The CDR3 DNA reads as TGTGCCAGCAGTCAAGCGACAGGGGCTCTACCCGAGCAAGAGACCCAGTACTTC. Protein: CASSQATGALPEQETQYF.

The rearrangement uses TRBV9 and TRBJ1-2; possible D gene TRBD1, 5 bases. V dropped 1 base and J dropped 3 bases, with 7 bases sitting between them. From germline, CDR1 is SGDLS and CDR2 YYNGEE. The length of the CDR3 is 13 residues. The CDR3 is CASSVRDYYGYTF. CDR3 sequence (DNA): TGTGCCAGCAGCGTACGGGACTACTATGGCTACACCTTC.

The chain has TRBV28 and TRBJ1-1, with a tentative D call TRBD1 (5 bases). The V end was cut by 3 bases, the J end by 3 bases, with 11 bases between. Looked up from germline, CDR1 is MDHEN and CDR2 is SYDVKM. This CDR3 comprises 14 residues. CDR3 amino acids: CASSFVGGYTEAFF. CDR3 DNA sequence: TGTGCCAGCAGTTTTGTGGGGGGGTACACTGAAGCTTTCTTT.

The genes are TRBV11-2 and TRBJ2-7, with a possible D match to TRBD2 (7 bases). The ends were cut back, 0 bases at V and 6 bases at J, with 24 bases in the middle. Germline V lookup: CDR1 SGHAT, CDR2 FQNNGV. CDR3 length equals 18 residues. As DNA, the CDR3 is TGTGCCAGCAGCTTAGATGGACCCGGACTAGGGGGATGGGTCGAGCAGTACTTC. It translates to CASSLDGPGLGGWVEQYF.

V and J are TRBV11-1 and TRBJ2-1, with D perhaps matching TRBD2 (5 bases). Germline V CDR1 and CDR2: SGHAT, FQDESV (reference sequence). The CDR3 totals 14 residues. V was shortened by 6 bases and J by 6 bases, with 15 bases between the two germline ends. Here the CDR3 DNA reads TGTGCCAGCAGTATTCGGACTCCCCTCAATGAGCAGTTCTTC. It translates to CASSIRTPLNEQFF.

This chain uses TRBV28 with TRBJ1-3, with 7 positions matching TRBD1. The ends lost 2 bases at V and 2 bases at J; junction bases unmatched: 3. The germline V gene has CDR1 MDHEN and CDR2 SYDVKM. The CDR3 is 15 amino acids. CDR3 in amino acids: CASSLPRGAGNTIYF. The CDR3 nucleotides are TGTGCCAGCAGTTTACCCAGGGGGGCTGGAAACACCATATATTTT.